Each of the 7 T cell receptor beta chains below was sequenced from the same sample in a study of T cells in Graves' hyperthyroidism and ophthalmopathy. Authors of the study amplified TCR beta CDR3 regions from RNA transcripts. The study used the HTBI primer set for a first-round RT-PCR of the TCR CDR3. TCRdb reanalysed the multiplex PCR reads using MiXCR and keeps one entry per CDR3 protein. The sample has about 610,000 distinct CDR3 sequences; about 15% are singletons. Sequences were obtained from blood. These receptor sequences come from a woman aged 40-49 years with Graves' ophthalmopathy.

The CDR3 region has the DNA TGTGCCAGCAGCTTATCGGGGATTGGACAAGAGACCCAGTACTTC. Its protein is CASSLSGIGQETQYF. V usage is TRBV7-9 and J usage is TRBJ2-5; TRBD2 might be the D (5 bases). The V gene lost 2 bases and the J gene lost 2 bases, with 12 bases spanning the gap. CDR1 is SEHNR, CDR2 FQNEAQ, per germline (reference sequence). The CDR3 sequence is 15 residues long.

V gene TRBV2 combines with J gene TRBJ1-5; possibly TRBD1 for D (5 bases). The CDR3 is made up of 15 amino acids. Trimming stripped 8 bases from V and 6 bases from J, with 20 bases between. The germline CDR1 and CDR2 sequences are SNHLY and FYNNEI. The CDR3 reads CASSGQQVGGQPQHF. As DNA, the CDR3 is TGTGCCAGCTCCGGACAACAGGTTGGCGGTCAGCCCCAGCATTTT.

The rearrangement uses TRBV20-1 and TRBJ2-4; TRBD1 aligns across 12 bases. The germline V gene encodes CDR1 DFQATT and CDR2 SNEGSKA (reference sequence). Trimming removed 0 bases from V and 8 bases from J; junction bases left unmatched: 5. CDR3 length equals 15 residues. The CDR3 loop is CSARDGTGGVDIQYF. The CDR3 nucleotides are TGCAGTGCTAGAGACGGGACAGGGGGCGTAGACATTCAGTACTTC.

This clonotype came up many times. The rearrangement joins TRBV6-1 to TRBJ1-1; the D gene is possibly TRBD1 (5 bases). This CDR3 comprises 12 residues. The germline V gene has CDR1 MNHNS and CDR2 SASEGT. Trimming removed 10 bases from V and 3 bases from J, with 12 bases in between. The CDR3 sequence is CATRGEDTEAFF. For the CDR3, the DNA is TGTGCCACCCGGGGGGAAGACACTGAAGCTTTCTTT.

This clonotype was counted many times. The gene calls are TRBV12-3 or TRBV12-4 and TRBJ1-2, with 8 bases lining up with TRBD1. Trimming at V came to 3 bases and at J to 0 bases, leaving 6 bases not matched to a gene. CDR3 size: 16 residues. DNA of the CDR3: TGTGCCAGCAGTTTTCGGACAGGGCGTTCTAACTATGGCTACACCTTC. Protein: CASSFRTGRSNYGYTF.

This clonotype was counted at least ten times. The chain joins TRBV7-3 to TRBJ1-2; possible D gene TRBD1, 6 bases. Germline CDR1 SGHTA, CDR2 FQGTGA. The V gene lost 1 base and the J gene lost 4 bases, with 13 bases spanning the gap. This CDR3 has 15 residues. CDR3 bases: TGTGCCAGCAGCTTAAACCCGACAGGTGCCTATGGCTACACCTTC. Translating gives CASSLNPTGAYGYTF.

At least ten counts were recorded for this clonotype. The J gene is TRBJ1-2, the V gene TRBV6-5; D is unclear. The CDR3 extends over 14 amino acids. The V gene lost 6 bases and the J gene lost 4 bases, with 15 bases spanning the gap. CDR1 and CDR2 from the germline V gene are MNHEY and SVGAGI. The CDR3 loop reads CASSPVGIGYGYTF. As DNA, the CDR3 is TGTGCCAGCAGCCCCGTTGGGATAGGCTATGGCTACACCTTC.